This T cell receptor beta chain stems from a study of cytotoxic CD8 clonotypes in ibrutinib-treated CLL. Study results and limitations: Different sampling times were used for sustained-remission and progressing patients. Researchers report that baseline clonality outpaced age-matched healthy donors and tracked circulating CD8+ T-cell counts.

Data came from immunoSEQ multiplex PCR; TCRdb stores just in-frame clones and leaves some out. The sample has about 14,000 clones, approximately 58% seen once. Of note for this clone: Its antigen is unidentified.

This CDR3 is 18 amino acids long. Germline V gene data show CDR1 as MGHRA and CDR2 as YSYEKL. The ends lost 2 bases at V and 3 bases at J; junction bases unmatched: 14. The clonotype was recovered from a human donor with chronic lymphocytic leukemia. J is TRBJ2-5 and V is TRBV4-1; 8 bases fit TRBD1. Sequencing used PBMCs, obtained before ibrutinib treatment. The CDR3 DNA is TGCGCCAGCAGCCAACGACTAACCGGGACAGGAGGGGAAGAGACCCAGTACTTC. Amino acid sequence: CASSQRLTGTGGEETQYF.